A single sample is the source of the 10 T cell receptor beta chains below, sequenced in a study of blood T cells in healthy people across ages. Using a J-beta primer mix together with a sample-barcoded 5' primer, a second PCR was run for roughly 7 to 12 cycles. TCRdb recomputed calls from the 5' RACE reads with MiXCR, one row per CDR3 protein. In the table there are 1.5 million or so distinct CDR3 sequences, 42% of which are singletons. The sample taken for sequencing was blood. These receptors were obtained from a woman aged 18-30 years in good health.

The genes are TRBV20-1 and TRBJ2-7; tentative D call: TRBD2 (5 bases). V lost 5 bases, J lost 5 bases, and 16 bases lay in between. This CDR3 region has 13 residues. Germline CDR1 and CDR2: DFQATT and SNEGSKA (reference sequence). CDR3 in amino acids: CSAPHTSLDEQYF. CDR3 nucleotides: TGCAGTGCTCCACACACTAGTCTAGACGAGCAGTACTTC.

This CDR3 is CASSPSVTYEQYF. DNA for the CDR3: TGTGCCAGCAGTCCCTCTGTTACCTACGAGCAGTACTTC. V and J are TRBV6-5 and TRBJ2-4; D ambiguous. The DNA matches TRBJ2-7 better at its end, which makes the J call doubtful. The CDR3 contains 13 residues. Germline assignment: CDR1 MNHEY and CDR2 SVGAGI.

This clonotype was seen many times. One end of the junction does not line up with germline, which may come from a read error. The chain carries TRBV5-1 and TRBJ1-2; no clear D gene. In germline, CDR1 is SGHRS, CDR2 YFSETQ. The CDR3 is made up of 14 amino acids. This chain's CDR3 is CASSLATGNYGYTF. CDR3 in DNA: TGTGCCAGCAGCTTGGCCACGGGTAACTATGGCTACACCTTC.

This chain links TRBV14 with TRBJ1-1, with 7 nucleotides matching TRBD1. Looked up from germline, CDR1 is SGHDN and CDR2 is FVKESK. V gave up 4 bases and J gave up 6 bases; unmatched junction bases: 11. The CDR3 loop spans 15 amino acids. DNA of the CDR3: TGTGCCAGCAGCCGCAAACAGGGGAAGAGCGCTGAAGCTTTCTTT. This encodes CASSRKQGKSAEAFF.

The J gene is TRBJ1-6, the V gene TRBV3-1, with D unclear. Trimming pared 0 bases from V and 5 bases from J, leaving 11 bases between. The CDR3 is made up of 16 amino acids. The V gene's germline CDR1 is LGHDT and CDR2 YNNKEL (reference sequence). The CDR3 bases are TGTGCCAGCAGCCAAGAATTGGGCGGGGATAATTCACCCCTCCACTTT. Translated: CASSQELGGDNSPLHF.

In its sample, this clonotype was seen a few times. This chain connects TRBV29-1 to TRBJ2-6; D uncertain. The CDR3 runs to 12 residues. V lost 2 bases to trimming and J lost 6 bases, with 5 bases between them. Looked up from germline, CDR1 is SQVTM and CDR2 is ANQGSEA. CDR3 loop: CSVERTANVLTF. In nucleotides, the CDR3 is TGCAGCGTTGAACGGACGGCCAACGTCCTGACTTTC. The full variable domain, its missing parts supplied by reference TRBV29-1 and TRBJ2-6, is SAVISQKPSRDICQRGTSLTIQCQVDSQVTMMFWYRQQPGQSLTLIATANQGSEATYESGFVIDKFPISRPNLTFSTLTVSNMSPEDSSIYLCSVERTANVLTFGAGSRLTVL.

The rearrangement joins TRBV6-5 to TRBJ1-2; D possibly corresponds to TRBD1 (5 bases). Germline V CDR1 and CDR2: MNHEY, SVGAGI. Trimming removed 0 bases from V and 3 bases from J, with 11 bases in between. The CDR3 sequence is 15 residues long. The CDR3 DNA follows: TGTGCCAGCAGTTACTCTAGATCAGGGTACTATGGCTACACCTTC. Protein: CASSYSRSGYYGYTF.

This clonotype was found many times. The chain uses TRBV5-1 and TRBJ2-7; no clear D gene. Germline CDR1 is SGHRS and CDR2 is YFSETQ. The V end lost 4 bases, the J end lost 0 bases, and 11 bases lay between the germline ends. The CDR3 is 14 residues long. CDR3 in DNA: TGCGCCAGCAGCCTGGGGTTGGGCTCCTACGAGCAGTACTTC. As protein: CASSLGLGSYEQYF.

The genes are TRBV10-3 and TRBJ2-3; TRBD2 matches at 10 bases. The CDR3 is made up of 15 amino acids. The trim removed 4 bases at V and 4 bases at J, leaving 5 bases unmatched. CDR1 and CDR2 from the germline V gene are ENHRY and SYGVKD. The CDR3 spells CAISAASGSADTQYF. The CDR3 DNA sequence: TGTGCCATCAGTGCTGCTAGCGGGAGCGCAGATACGCAGTATTTT.

V usage is TRBV11-2 and J usage is TRBJ2-5; D may be TRBD2 (7 bases). Judging by the DNA end, TRBJ2-7 fits better; the J call may be wrong. Per germline, CDR1 SGHAT and CDR2 FQNNGV. The CDR3 totals 15 residues. CDR3 loop: CASSTGRGGGYEQYF. CDR3 DNA sequence: TGTGCCAGCAGCACCGGTCGAGGGGGGGGCTACGAGCAGTACTTC.